This record looks at one T cell receptor beta chain sequence and its context. Its specificity is not known. cDNA libraries for TCR beta contained unique molecular identifiers. TCRdb used MiXCR to reprocess the PCR reads, holding one entry per CDR3 protein. Among approximately 460,000 distinct CDR3 sequences listed, approximately 45% were seen once. This record belongs to a study of post-analysis software for immune sequencing data. General observations from the study: When patients were compared with controls, four to six TRBV segments were more frequent, TRBV5-6, TRBV5-1 and TRBV20-1 among them.

This CDR3 contains 16 residues. The germline gives CDR1 DFQATT, CDR2 SNEGSKA (reference sequence). V lost 3 bases, J lost 4 bases, and 13 bases stayed unmatched. The receptor comes from a girl aged 5 to 17 with multiple sclerosis. The sample was blood. The chain employs TRBV20-1 and TRBJ2-3, with 7 bases aligning to TRBD1. The CDR3 DNA reads as TGCAGTGCTAGTTTGAGAGGGGGCGCGTTCCCAGATACGCAGTATTTT. It specifies CSASLRGGAFPDTQYF.